Listed here are 25 T cell receptor beta chains from one sample, sequenced in a study of blood T cells in healthy people across ages. A second PCR of about 7 to 12 cycles used a sample-barcoded 5' primer and a J-beta primer mix. TCRdb ran MiXCR on the 5' RACE reads and lists one entry per CDR3 protein. This table holds some 710,000 distinct CDR3 sequences, approximately 21% found once. Sequenced material: blood. These receptors were taken from a man in his 70s in good health.

This clonotype was observed many times. The gene calls are TRBV4-3 and TRBJ2-1; 7 bases are a match to TRBD1. Trimming took 6 bases from V and 1 from J; bases not matched to a gene: 3. The CDR3 consists of 14 residues. Per the germline V gene, CDR1 is LGHNA and CDR2 is YSLEER. CDR3 DNA sequence: TGCGCCAGCAGTGAGGGGGCGTCCTACAATGAGCAGTTCTTC. This translates into CASSEGASYNEQFF.

This clonotype was seen only a few times. The J gene is TRBJ2-7, the V gene TRBV5-1; D call uncertain. The J call is doubtful: the DNA matches TRBJ2-1 better. Germline CDR1 is SGHRS and CDR2 is YFSETQ. The CDR3 runs 13 residues. In DNA form, the CDR3 reads TGCGCCAGCAGCTTGGCCTACGCCGATGAGCAGTTCTTC. Protein sequence: CASSLAYADEQFF.

The J gene is TRBJ2-4, the V gene TRBV9, with D perhaps TRBD2 (7 bases). CDR3 length equals 13 residues. In germline, CDR1 is SGDLS, CDR2 YYNGEE. V was clipped by 2 bases and J by 8 bases, with 11 bases between them. Written as DNA, the CDR3 is TGTGCCAGCAGCGTGGGGGGGCGGGACATTCAGTACTTC. This codes for CASSVGGRDIQYF.

This chain joins TRBV7-2 and TRBJ1-3, with D perhaps matching TRBD1 (5 bases). This CDR3 spans 16 amino acids. Per the germline V gene, CDR1 is SGHTA and CDR2 is FQGNSA. V was pared by 1 base and J by 0 bases, with 10 bases between. CDR3 region: CASSLGRTLSGNTIYF. The CDR3 DNA follows: TGTGCCAGCAGCTTAGGACGGACACTCTCTGGAAACACCATATATTTT.

A few counts support this clonotype. This chain's CDR3 is CASDSSYNEQFF. The CDR3 DNA follows: TGTGCCAGCGATAGCTCCTACAATGAGCAGTTCTTC. The genes are TRBV19 and TRBJ2-1; the D is unclear. The CDR3 runs 12 residues. Germline CDR1 LNHDA, CDR2 SQIVND (reference sequence). Trimming shortened V by 9 bases and J by 0 bases, and 6 bases separated the two germline ends.

This clonotype was found a few times. This chain connects TRBV25-1 to TRBJ2-5, with 9 nucleotides matching TRBD2. The tail of the sequence fits TRBJ2-1 better, so the J call may be wrong. CDR1 and CDR2 from the germline V gene are MGHDK and SYGVNS. The CDR3 extends over 16 amino acids. CDR3 coding DNA: TGTGCCAGCAGTGAATTTCGTAGCGGGAGAGGGAATGAGCAGTTCTTC. This codes for CASSEFRSGRGNEQFF.

This clonotype came up many times. V and J are TRBV29-1 and TRBJ2-3; no firm D call. Per germline, CDR1 SQVTM and CDR2 ANQGSEA. V shed 0 bases and J shed 0 bases, with 7 bases lying between them. This CDR3 has 14 residues. The CDR3 region has the DNA TGCAGCGTTGAAGAAGGAGTAAGCACAGATACGCAGTATTTT. As protein: CSVEEGVSTDTQYF.

This chain joins TRBV7-2 and TRBJ2-1; D is undetermined. With 3 bases removed from V and 2 bases from J, the gap between germline ends came to 17 bases. The CDR3 loop spans 17 amino acids. Germline CDR1 reads SGHTA; CDR2 reads FQGNSA. DNA of the CDR3: TGTGCCAGCAGCTTTGAGTTCCAGCCCCTCACCTACAATGAGCAGTTCTTC. Translating it yields CASSFEFQPLTYNEQFF.

A remark on this clonotype: One junction end disagrees with the germline gene, perhaps due to a read error. This chain uses TRBV20-1 with TRBJ2-1, with D maybe TRBD1 (5 bases). The CDR3 is 15 amino acids. Germline V gives CDR1 DFQATT, CDR2 SNEGSKA (reference sequence). In nucleotides, the CDR3 is TGCAGTGCCATACAGGCCGCAGGTGCCTACAGTGAGCAGTTCTTC. Its protein product is CSAIQAAGAYSEQFF.

This clonotype has more than one count but fewer than ten. CDR3 DNA: TGCGCCAGCAGCTCGGGGCCTCTTGGGTCAGATACGCAGTATTTT. The encoded protein is CASSSGPLGSDTQYF. The rearrangement links TRBV5-1 to TRBJ2-3, with D perhaps matching TRBD1 or TRBD2 (5 bases each). The CDR3 consists of 15 residues. From germline, CDR1 is SGHRS and CDR2 YFSETQ. Deletions cut 3 bases from V and 4 bases from J, with 15 bases between.

CDR3 region: CSVSLGANVLTF. In nucleotides, the CDR3 is TGCAGCGTGAGTCTTGGGGCCAACGTCCTGACTTTC. This chain uses TRBV29-1 with TRBJ2-6; D call uncertain. Trimming took 6 bases from V and 3 from J, leaving 6 bases between them. This CDR3 has 12 residues. Germline V gene data show CDR1 as SQVTM and CDR2 as ANQGSEA.

The chain links TRBV7-9 to TRBJ2-3, with D possibly called TRBD1 or TRBD2 (6 bases each). Germline V gene sequence: CDR1 SEHNR, CDR2 FQNEAQ (reference sequence). V gave up 7 bases and J gave up 5 bases, with 10 bases separating them. The CDR3 sequence is 12 residues long. The CDR3 DNA reads as TGTGCCAGCACGGAGGGGGGAGATACGCAGTATTTT. Protein product: CASTEGGDTQYF.

This chain uses TRBV28 with TRBJ1-1; the D gene is possibly TRBD1 (6 bases). This CDR3 has 13 residues. Trimming cost V 6 bases and J 4 bases, with 12 bases left between them. Per germline, CDR1 MDHEN and CDR2 SYDVKM. In DNA form, the CDR3 reads TGTGCCAGCAGCAGGGGTGGGCGCACTGAAGCTTTCTTT. It codes for CASSRGGRTEAFF.

This clonotype has just a few counts. The V gene is TRBV7-9, the J gene TRBJ2-1, with D perhaps matching TRBD2 (6 bases). From germline, CDR1 is SEHNR and CDR2 FQNEAQ (reference sequence). The CDR3 extends over 15 amino acids. Deletions cut 3 bases from V and 0 bases from J, with 9 bases between. CDR3 residues: CASSFATSSYNEQFF. As DNA, the CDR3 is TGTGCCAGCAGCTTCGCGACTAGCTCCTACAATGAGCAGTTCTTC.

A remark on this clonotype: The CDR3 ends on some other residue instead of the conserved phenylalanine or tryptophan, so this is likely a read error. No DNA is shown, since the ends of the CDR3 on it are uncertain; the CDR3 is the one TCRdb lists. The rearrangement uses TRBV28 and TRBJ2-5; whether TRBD1, the table's D call, matches the DNA was not checked. The CDR3 is 13 residues long, ends included. Germline CDR1 is MDHEN and CDR2 is SYDVKM. CDR3 region: CASSLSGQGHHSV.

This chain connects TRBV11-2 to TRBJ2-1; 7 bases map to TRBD1. The germline gives CDR1 SGHAT, CDR2 FQNNGV. Trimming took 1 base from V and 1 from J; bases not matched to a gene: 7. CDR3 length: 17 residues. The CDR3 nucleotides are TGTGCCAGCAGCTTAGTGTTTGTGACAGGGTCCTACAATGAGCAGTTCTTC. The encoded protein is CASSLVFVTGSYNEQFF. Full variable domain (remainder filled in from reference TRBV11-2 and TRBJ2-1): EAGVAQSPRYKIIEKRQSVAFWCNPISGHATLYWYQQILGQGPKLLIQFQNNGVVDDSQLPKDRFSAERLKGVDSTLKIQPAKLEDSAVYLCASSLVFVTGSYNEQFFGPGTRLTVL.

This clonotype was found a few times. The chain combines TRBV14 with TRBJ1-1; D perhaps matches TRBD1 (6 bases). The germline CDR1 and CDR2 sequences are SGHDN and FVKESK. The CDR3 spans 15 residues. V was pared by 4 bases and J by 0 bases, with 12 bases between. CDR3 in DNA: TGTGCCAGCAGCCTCGGACAGTTCGTGAACACTGAAGCTTTCTTT. It yields the protein CASSLGQFVNTEAFF. The full variable domain, its missing parts supplied by reference TRBV14 and TRBJ1-1, is EAGVTQFPSHSVIEKGQTVTLRCDPISGHDNLYWYRRVMGKEIKFLLHFVKESKQDESGMPNNRFLAERTGGTYSTLKVQPAELEDSGVYFCASSLGQFVNTEAFFGQGTRLTVV.

The rearrangement links TRBV27 to TRBJ2-3, with D possibly being TRBD2 (6 bases). This CDR3 has 17 residues. Germline CDR1 and CDR2: MNHEY and SMNVEV (reference sequence). With 2 bases removed from V and 3 bases from J, the gap between germline ends came to 18 bases. The CDR3 spells CASSLSQTSKVTDTQYF. The CDR3, as DNA: TGTGCCAGCAGTTTAAGCCAGACTAGTAAGGTTACAGATACGCAGTATTTT.

This chain connects TRBV20-1 to TRBJ1-5; D gene uncertain. Trimming stripped 4 bases from V and 0 bases from J, with 10 bases between. Germline lookup yields CDR1 DFQATT and CDR2 SNEGSKA (reference sequence). This CDR3 region has 14 residues. CDR3: CSATRRSSNQPQHF. The CDR3 region has the DNA TGCAGTGCTACCCGGAGGTCTAGCAATCAGCCCCAGCATTTT.

The DNA for the CDR3 is TGCAGTGCTATCCCCGTCGGAGATACGCAGTATTTT. It specifies CSAIPVGDTQYF. The chain is built from TRBV20-1 and TRBJ2-3; D is ambiguous. The germline V and J ends were trimmed by 4 bases and 5 bases, with 10 bases remaining between them. Germline CDR1 is DFQATT and CDR2 is SNEGSKA (reference sequence). The CDR3 has 12 residues.

The genes are TRBV4-3 and TRBJ2-1; TRBD2 aligns across 9 bases. V shed 3 bases, J shed 4 bases, and the junction held 10 bases outside the gene matches. The germline gives CDR1 LGHNA, CDR2 YSLEER. This CDR3 comprises 17 residues. The CDR3 bases are TGCGCCAGCAGCCAGGATGCCGGGACTAGCAGTTACAATGAGCAGTTCTTC. This encodes CASSQDAGTSSYNEQFF.

This clonotype was detected ten times or more. The CDR3: CASSNSGRVENIQYF. The DNA for the CDR3 is TGTGCCAGCAGTAATAGCGGGAGGGTGGAAAACATTCAGTACTTC. V gene TRBV6-2 or TRBV6-3 combines with J gene TRBJ2-4; 11 positions agree with TRBD2. Germline V CDR1 and CDR2: MNHEY, SVGEGT. The CDR3 spans 15 residues. J gave up 5 bases and V 5 bases, and 5 bases lay outside the gene matches.

CDR3 loop: CASSQEGSLPETQYF. The DNA of the CDR3 is TGCGCCAGCAGCCAAGAAGGGTCACTCCCGGAGACCCAGTACTTC. This chain uses TRBV4-1 with TRBJ2-5; D unclear. CDR3 length: 15 residues. Germline V gene sequence: CDR1 MGHRA, CDR2 YSYEKL. Deletions cut 0 bases from V and 5 bases from J, with 13 bases between.

This clonotype has just a few counts. The genes are TRBV29-1 and TRBJ2-7, with 12 bases identical to TRBD2. Matching the DNA end better, TRBJ2-1 makes the J call doubtful. This CDR3 contains 13 residues. Germline CDR1 SQVTM, CDR2 ANQGSEA. The CDR3 nucleotides are TGCAGCGTTACGACTAGCGGGAGAGGTGAGCAGTTCTTC. The encoded protein is CSVTTSGRGEQFF.

The chain couples TRBV5-1 to TRBJ1-2; perhaps TRBD1 as D (6 bases). V was cut by 2 bases and J by 5 bases, with 10 bases left in between. Germline V gene data show CDR1 as SGHRS and CDR2 as YFSETQ. CDR3 length: 13 residues. CDR3 in DNA: TGCGCCAGCAGCTTTGACAGGATGTATGGCTACACCTTC. Encoded protein: CASSFDRMYGYTF. Filled out from reference TRBV5-1 and TRBJ1-2, the complete variable domain reads KAGVTQTPRYLIKTRGQQVTLSCSPISGHRSVSWYQQTPGQGLQFLFEYFSETQRNKGNFPGRFSGRQFSNSRSEMNVSTLELGDSALYLCASSFDRMYGYTFGSGTRLTVV.